This section outlines one T cell receptor beta chain sequence together with its context. The V gene lost 4 bases and the J gene lost 5 bases, with 12 bases spanning the gap. Germline loops: CDR1 SGHRS, CDR2 YFSETQ. The CDR3 consists of 14 residues. Treatment here: 15 to 20 received Ad26.COV2.S at low or high dose, single or two shots; a few received placebo; per-sample allocation not given. Sampling occurred on day 63 after the first vaccine or placebo injection. The sample belongs to a study of Ad26.COV2.S vaccination and SARS-CoV-2 variants. Some clones are missing from TCRdb's copy, which holds only in-frame ones; the method was immunoSEQ multiplex PCR. The sample carries more than 300,000 clones, about 82% recorded once.

The chain links TRBV5-1 to TRBJ2-2; D may be TRBD1 or TRBD2 (5 bases each). This sample comprised peripheral blood, obtained in a trial of Ad26.COV2.S vaccine versus placebo. The sequence was collected from a person between 18 and 60 years old who received the Ad26.COV2.S COVID-19 vaccine or a placebo. The CDR3 DNA is TGCGCCAGCAGCCAACGGGACCGGACCGGGGAGCTGTTTTTT. This gives the protein CASSQRDRTGELFF.